These 16 T cell receptor beta chains came from one sample sequenced in a study of post-analysis software for immune sequencing data. Whole-study findings and limits: Four or five TRBV segments were significantly more frequent in patients than in controls. TRBV5-6, TRBV5-1 and TRBV20-1 were among these segments.

Included in the TCR beta cDNA libraries were unique molecular identifiers. In TCRdb, the PCR reads were re-called with MiXCR into one record per CDR3 protein. The sample yields around 400,000 distinct CDR3 sequences, roughly 38% seen once. No antigen has been identified for these receptors. Material: blood. The source is a girl aged 5 to 17 with multiple sclerosis.

In its sample, this clonotype was seen a few times. The CDR3 DNA sequence: TGTGCCAGCAGTTCGGAGAGCGAGCAGTTCTTC. Translated, it gives CASSSESEQFF. The chain couples TRBV6-2 or TRBV6-3 to TRBJ2-1, with D uncertain. Trimming pared 4 bases from V and 10 bases from J, leaving 8 bases between. In germline, CDR1 is MNHEY, CDR2 SVGEGT. The CDR3 is 11 residues long.

This sequence joins TRBV5-1 and TRBJ2-7; maybe TRBD1 (6 bases). Looked up from germline, CDR1 is SGHRS and CDR2 is YFSETQ. The CDR3 sequence is 17 residues long. The V end lost 0 bases, the J end lost 2 bases, and 18 bases lay between the germline ends. CDR3 sequence: CASSLDSYRATPYEQYF. As DNA, the CDR3 is TGCGCCAGCAGCTTGGATTCCTACAGGGCCACGCCCTACGAGCAGTACTTC.

This clonotype came up a few times. This chain links TRBV12-3 or TRBV12-4 with TRBJ1-5; D is unresolved. Trimming took off 5 bases at V and 5 bases at J, with 16 bases between the two ends. The CDR3 loop spans 15 amino acids. In DNA form, the CDR3 reads TGTGCCAGCAGTCGAACCCGGGAGACTGATCAGCCCCAGCATTTT. Protein product: CASSRTRETDQPQHF.

Written as DNA, the CDR3 is TGTGCCAGCAGTTTCGTCAACTCCTACGAGCAGTACTTC. Its translation: CASSFVNSYEQYF. J is TRBJ2-7 and V is TRBV12-3 or TRBV12-4; no reliable D call. The germline V and J ends were trimmed by 3 bases and 0 bases, with 6 bases remaining between them. CDR3 length equals 13 residues.

The chain is built from TRBV28 and TRBJ2-1; possibly TRBD1 or TRBD2 for D (5 bases each). Germline CDR1 MDHEN, CDR2 SYDVKM. Trimming shortened V by 5 bases and J by 3 bases, and 11 bases separated the two germline ends. The CDR3 is 14 amino acids. CDR3 bases: TGTGCCAGCAGTCTAGGGACCTTCTACAATGAGCAGTTCTTC. This encodes CASSLGTFYNEQFF.

This clonotype showed up just a few times. The CDR3, as DNA: TGCGCCAGCAGCCAAGGAAGCAGGAATGAAAAACTGTTTTTT. Translating gives CASSQGSRNEKLFF. The rearrangement links TRBV4-1 to TRBJ1-4, with D uncertain. V dropped 1 base and J dropped 5 bases, with 8 bases sitting between them. CDR1 is MGHRA and CDR2 is YSYEKL in the germline V gene. This CDR3 has 14 amino acids.

This clonotype was seen once. This rearrangement joins TRBV12-3 or TRBV12-4 to TRBJ2-7, with D tentatively TRBD1 (6 bases). This CDR3 has 18 residues. Trimming removed 5 bases at V and 2 bases at J, with 25 bases between. CDR3 in amino acids: CASSRTASPLHRPYEQYF. Written as DNA, the CDR3 is TGTGCCAGCAGTAGGACAGCGTCGCCCCTACACCGGCCCTACGAGCAGTACTTC.

The gene calls are TRBV12-3 or TRBV12-4 and TRBJ2-1; D possibly uses TRBD1 or TRBD2 (5 bases each). V lost 1 base to trimming and J lost 15 bases, with 13 bases between them. The CDR3 runs to 12 residues. The CDR3 sequence: CASSLGGVQRFF. CDR3 sequence (DNA): TGTGCCAGCAGTTTAGGAGGGGTTCAACGGTTCTTC.

This clonotype was detected a few times. The rearrangement joins TRBV6-5 to TRBJ2-1, with 7 bases aligning to TRBD2. CDR1 MNHEY and CDR2 SVGAGI come from the germline V gene. V lost 6 bases, J lost 6 bases, and 5 bases stayed unmatched. The CDR3 is 13 amino acids. The chain's CDR3 is CASSPGGINEQFF. In DNA form, the CDR3 reads TGTGCCAGCAGCCCCGGGGGGATCAATGAGCAGTTCTTC.

The table lists this clonotype with many counts. V is TRBV3-1 and J is TRBJ2-7; D gene uncertain. The CDR3 length is 11 residues. Trimming took off 5 bases at V and 3 bases at J, with 5 bases between the two ends. Germline CDR1 is LGHDT and CDR2 is YNNKEL (reference sequence). The CDR3 reads CASSLHYEQYF. Written as DNA, the CDR3 is TGTGCCAGCAGCTTGCACTACGAGCAGTACTTC.

The chain employs TRBV18 and TRBJ2-7, with D tentatively TRBD2 (6 bases). V lost 3 bases and J 5 bases, leaving 23 bases between the germline ends. CDR1 is KGHSH, CDR2 LQKENI, per germline. The CDR3 spans 17 residues. In DNA form, the CDR3 reads TGTGCCAGCTCACCCTATCCACCGACTAGATCCGGACACGAGCAGTACTTC. Translation: CASSPYPPTRSGHEQYF.

This clonotype was detected only a few times. V gene TRBV12-3 or TRBV12-4 combines with J gene TRBJ1-1, with no clear D. The CDR3 totals 13 residues. V lost 5 bases to trimming and J lost 2 bases, with 9 bases between them. The CDR3 bases are TGTGCCAGCAGTCTAAGGTCCAACACTGAAGCTTTCTTT. As protein: CASSLRSNTEAFF.

This clonotype was detected a few times. V is TRBV12-3 or TRBV12-4 and J is TRBJ1-1, with 9 bases that match TRBD1. The CDR3 contains 17 residues. V lost 6 bases, J lost 1 base, and 12 bases stayed unmatched. Written as DNA, the CDR3 is TGTGCCAGCAGCTGGGGGGGGACAGGGAGGCGGAACACTGAAGCTTTCTTT. Translation gives CASSWGGTGRRNTEAFF.

Comments on this clonotype: A single base separates this from a much larger clone, so it may be a read error. The V gene is TRBV10-3, the J gene TRBJ2-7; 8 bases fit TRBD1. Germline CDR1 and CDR2: ENHRY and SYGVKD. The CDR3 is made up of 15 amino acids. CDR3 sequence reads: CVISEGTGSSYEQYF. CDR3 in DNA: TGTGTCATCAGTGAAGGGACAGGCAGCTCCTACGAGCAGTACTTC.

This sequence joins TRBV5-1 and TRBJ2-3; a weak D match, TRBD2 (7 bases). The length of the CDR3 is 15 residues. Germline V gene data show CDR1 as SGHRS and CDR2 as YFSETQ. The germline V and J ends were trimmed by 4 bases and 9 bases, with 21 bases remaining between them. The CDR3 DNA reads TGCGCCAGCAGCCCCGTGACTAGCAGGGGTGACACGCAGTATTTT. Translation: CASSPVTSRGDTQYF.

The rearrangement links TRBV7-6 to TRBJ2-5, with D tentatively TRBD1 or TRBD2 (5 bases each). In germline, CDR1 is SGHVS, CDR2 FNYEAQ. V was shortened by 5 bases and J by 13 bases, with 14 bases between the two germline ends. The CDR3 spans 11 residues. In DNA form, the CDR3 reads TGTGCCAGCAGCCTTGCCGCTGGGGGGTACTTC. It codes for CASSLAAGGYF.